Only a few counts were recorded for the clone carrying this T cell receptor (beta chain). The source of the sample is a study of blood T cell repertoires in COVID-19. Study at large: Donors in the United States, Italy and Spain gave samples during acute or convalescent COVID-19. In each case, the material was cDNA or gDNA derived from T cells, B-cell-depleted T cells, or PBMCs.

V shed 4 bases and J shed 4 bases, with 10 bases lying between them. The germline CDR1 and CDR2 sequences are MDHEN and SYDVKM. This CDR3 comprises 13 residues. In the original workflow: Estimates of nucleated cell counts were drawn from the amplification of reference gene primers. TCRdb keeps only in-frame clones here, not all; method: immunoSEQ multiplex PCR. V, J and clone size are those of that table, while D and trimming were read from the DNA. The table lists fewer than 300,000 clones, roughly nine tenths of them singletons. This clonotype was obtained from a man between 40 and 49 years old who had recovered from COVID-19. The specimen sequenced was peripheral blood. This sequence joins TRBV28 and TRBJ1-2; TRBD1 is a possible D gene (5 bases). DNA of the CDR3: TGTGCCAGCAGTTCCGACAGCTTCTATGGCTACACCTTC. Amino acids: CASSSDSFYGYTF.